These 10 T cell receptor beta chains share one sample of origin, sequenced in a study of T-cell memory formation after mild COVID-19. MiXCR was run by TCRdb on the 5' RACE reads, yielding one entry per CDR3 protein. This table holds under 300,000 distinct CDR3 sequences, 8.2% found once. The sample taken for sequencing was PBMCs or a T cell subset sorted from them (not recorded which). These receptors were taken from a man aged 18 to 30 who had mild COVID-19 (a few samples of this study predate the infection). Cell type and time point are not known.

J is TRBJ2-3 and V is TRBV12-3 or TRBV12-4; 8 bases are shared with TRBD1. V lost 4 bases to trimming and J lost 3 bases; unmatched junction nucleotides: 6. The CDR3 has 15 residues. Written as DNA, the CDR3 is TGTGCCAGCAGTTCCTGGACAGGGCCGACAGATACGCAGTATTTT. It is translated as CASSSWTGPTDTQYF.

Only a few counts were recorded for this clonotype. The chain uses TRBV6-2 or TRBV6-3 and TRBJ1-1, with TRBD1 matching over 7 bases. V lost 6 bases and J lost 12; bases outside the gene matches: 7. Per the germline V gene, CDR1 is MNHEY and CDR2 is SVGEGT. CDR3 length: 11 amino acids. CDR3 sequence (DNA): TGTGCCAGCAGCGATTCGAGGGGGCCTTTCTTT. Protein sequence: CASSDSRGPFF.

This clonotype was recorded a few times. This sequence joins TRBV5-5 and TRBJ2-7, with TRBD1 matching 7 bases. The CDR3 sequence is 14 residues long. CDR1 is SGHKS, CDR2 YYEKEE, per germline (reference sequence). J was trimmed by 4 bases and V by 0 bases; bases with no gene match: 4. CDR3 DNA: TGTGCCAGCAGCTTGGTACAGGGGATTTACGAGCAGTACGTC. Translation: CASSLVQGIYEQYV.

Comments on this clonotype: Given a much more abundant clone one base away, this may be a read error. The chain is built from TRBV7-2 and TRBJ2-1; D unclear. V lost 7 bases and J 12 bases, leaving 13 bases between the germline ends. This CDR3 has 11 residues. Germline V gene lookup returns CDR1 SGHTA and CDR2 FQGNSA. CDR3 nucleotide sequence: TGTGCCAGCATCTTGGCCGGGTTGCAGTTCTTC. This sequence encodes CASILAGLQFF.

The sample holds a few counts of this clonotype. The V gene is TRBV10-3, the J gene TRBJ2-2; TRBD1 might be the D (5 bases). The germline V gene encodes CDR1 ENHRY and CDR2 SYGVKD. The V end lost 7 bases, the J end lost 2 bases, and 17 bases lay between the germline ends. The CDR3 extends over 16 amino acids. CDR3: CAINGHAEGNTGELFF. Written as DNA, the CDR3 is TGTGCCATCAACGGACACGCCGAAGGAAACACCGGGGAGCTGTTTTTT.

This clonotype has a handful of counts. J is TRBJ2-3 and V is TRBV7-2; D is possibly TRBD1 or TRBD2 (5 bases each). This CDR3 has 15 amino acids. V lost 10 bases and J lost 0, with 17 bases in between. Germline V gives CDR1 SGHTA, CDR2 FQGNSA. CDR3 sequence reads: CATGPGTVSTDTQYF. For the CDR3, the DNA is TGTGCCACCGGTCCCGGGACGGTAAGCACAGATACGCAGTATTTT.

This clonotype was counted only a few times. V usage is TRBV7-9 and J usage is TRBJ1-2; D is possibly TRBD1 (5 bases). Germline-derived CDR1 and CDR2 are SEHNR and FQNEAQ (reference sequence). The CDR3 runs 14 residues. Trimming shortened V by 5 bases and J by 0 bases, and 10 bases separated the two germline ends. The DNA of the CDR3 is TGTGCCAGCAGCCCGGGACCTACTAACTATGGCTACACCTTC. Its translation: CASSPGPTNYGYTF.

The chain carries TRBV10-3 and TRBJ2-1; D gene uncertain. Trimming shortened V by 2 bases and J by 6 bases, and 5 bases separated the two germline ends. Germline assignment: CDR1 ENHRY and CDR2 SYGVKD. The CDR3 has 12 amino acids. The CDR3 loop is CAISEGPNEQFF. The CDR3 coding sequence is TGTGCCATCAGTGAGGGTCCCAATGAGCAGTTCTTC.

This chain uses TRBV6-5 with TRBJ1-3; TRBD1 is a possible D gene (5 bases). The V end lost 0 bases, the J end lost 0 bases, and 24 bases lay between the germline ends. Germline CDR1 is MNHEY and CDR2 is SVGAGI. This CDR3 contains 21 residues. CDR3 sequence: CASSYSTVGRNGHHSGNTIYF. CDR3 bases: TGTGCCAGCAGTTACTCGACGGTGGGCAGGAACGGACATCACTCTGGAAACACCATATATTTT.

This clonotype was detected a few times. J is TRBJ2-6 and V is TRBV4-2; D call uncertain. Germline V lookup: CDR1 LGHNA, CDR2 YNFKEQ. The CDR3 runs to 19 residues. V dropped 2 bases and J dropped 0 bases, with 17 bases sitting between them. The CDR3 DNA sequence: TGTGCCAGCAGCCAAAGGCCCCCGACCGGTCTCTCTGGGGCCAACGTCCTGACTTTC. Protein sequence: CASSQRPPTGLSGANVLTF.